This TCR beta chain appears in the sequencing data of a study of shared clonotypes between healthy human individuals. Using immunoSEQ multiplex PCR, the repertoire was profiled, and TCRdb retains in-frame clones only, with some absent. The sample lists a few million clones; just over 90% were seen once. The CDR3 has 14 residues. From germline, CDR1 is SGHKS and CDR2 YYEKEE (reference sequence). Between the trimmed V and J ends, which lost 6 bases and 2 bases, there was a span of 11 bases. Study-wide findings and caveats: What naive subsets generally showed was a larger estimated richness than memory subsets showed. Blood was the sole source, and tissue repertoires probably differ. Limitation of the genetic and exposure-history diversity represented came from the few donors.

As for this clone: The target antigen is unknown.

Sequences were obtained from naive CD4+ T cells sorted from blood. Subset: CD45RA+ positively selected. The J gene is TRBJ2-2, the V gene TRBV5-5, with D unresolved. The receptor comes from a man aged 18 to 30 in good health. The CDR3 here is CASIDNLNTGELFF. Here the CDR3 DNA reads TGTGCCAGCATCGACAACTTAAACACCGGGGAGCTGTTTTTT.